Below are 18 T cell receptor beta chains sequenced from a single sample in a study of T cells in Graves' hyperthyroidism and ophthalmopathy. It was RNA transcripts that yielded the amplified TCR beta CDR3 regions. HTBI primers were used for first-round RT-PCR of the TCR CDR3. TCRdb independently ran MiXCR on the multiplex PCR reads; one entry per CDR3 protein. The data contain over 90,000 distinct CDR3 sequences, around 50% of them singletons. Material for sequencing was blood. Receptors were obtained from a man in his forties with Graves' hyperthyroidism.

V usage is TRBV24-1 and J usage is TRBJ2-3; 7 bases fit TRBD2. V trimming: 7 bases; J trimming: 1 base; junction bases outside the gene matches: 1. Germline V lookup: CDR1 KGHDR, CDR2 SFDVKD. This CDR3 is built from 13 residues. CDR3 coding DNA: TGTGCCACCAGAGGGAGGGGCACAGATACGCAGTATTTT. Translation gives CATRGRGTDTQYF.

There are many counts of this clonotype. The chain has TRBV5-1 and TRBJ2-3; D gene unclear. Trimming left V 0 bases short and J 2 bases short, with 7 bases between. This CDR3 comprises 14 residues. CDR1 is SGHRS and CDR2 is YFSETQ in the germline V gene. CDR3 in amino acids: CASSLGGPTDTQYF. In nucleotides, the CDR3 is TGCGCCAGCAGCTTGGGCGGACCCACAGATACGCAGTATTTT.

This clonotype was detected many times. The V call is TRBV9, the J call TRBJ2-7; possibly TRBD2 for D (6 bases). V shed 0 bases and J shed 1 base, with 8 bases lying between them. CDR3 length: 14 amino acids. Germline V lookup: CDR1 SGDLS, CDR2 YYNGEE. CDR3 loop: CASSVGGDSYEQYF. CDR3 coding DNA: TGTGCCAGCAGCGTAGGGGGGGATTCCTACGAGCAGTACTTC.

The J gene is TRBJ2-6, the V gene TRBV27; D possibly corresponds to TRBD1 (6 bases). The CDR3 runs 16 residues. Deletions cut 6 bases from V and 7 bases from J, with 19 bases between. The germline CDR1 and CDR2 sequences are MNHEY and SMNVEV (reference sequence). CDR3 region: CASRRTGSALANVLTF. In nucleotides, the CDR3 is TGTGCCAGCAGGAGAACAGGGTCTGCCTTAGCCAACGTCCTGACTTTC.

This clonotype was seen at least ten times. This rearrangement joins TRBV2 to TRBJ2-7, with D possibly being TRBD1 (6 bases). Trimming removed 5 bases from V and 5 bases from J, with 16 bases in between. Germline values: CDR1 SNHLY, CDR2 FYNNEI. The CDR3 totals 14 residues. The CDR3 spells CASSPSFGGHEQYF. DNA for the CDR3: TGTGCCAGCAGTCCTTCGTTTGGGGGCCACGAGCAGTACTTC.

The CDR3 bases are TGTGCCAGCAAGCTAGGAGGGGCCGGGGAGCTGTTTTTT. It yields the protein CASKLGGAGELFF. The gene calls are TRBV28 and TRBJ2-2; the D gene is possibly TRBD2 (6 bases). Trimming stripped 7 bases from V and 6 bases from J, with 12 bases between. The CDR3 loop spans 13 amino acids. Germline values: CDR1 MDHEN, CDR2 SYDVKM.

This clonotype showed up just once. This may stem from a read error, because a much larger clone lies one nucleotide away. The conserved phenylalanine or tryptophan is not found at the CDR3 terminus, so this likely reflects a read error. This chain links TRBV6-1 with TRBJ1-4, with 8 bases lining up with TRBD1. V shed 2 bases and J 5 bases; nucleotides not matched to a gene: 4. Germline V gene data show CDR1 as MNHNS and CDR2 as SASEGT. This CDR3 region has 15 residues. CDR3 nucleotides: TGTGCCAGCAGTGAATTTCGGACAGGGAATGAAAAACTGTTTTCT. This gives the protein CASSEFRTGNEKLFS.

This clonotype was seen many times. The V call is TRBV19, the J call TRBJ2-5, with TRBD2 matching over 7 bases. Germline loops: CDR1 LNHDA, CDR2 SQIVND (reference sequence). The CDR3 runs 15 residues. V lost 8 bases, J lost 4 bases, and 13 bases stayed unmatched. CDR3: CASGTPGTKRETQYF. CDR3 sequence (DNA): TGTGCCAGTGGCACCCCCGGGACTAAGCGAGAGACCCAGTACTTC.

This clonotype was detected many times. In DNA, the CDR3 is TGCAGCGTTGAACCCAGGGGGAATTATGGCTACACCTTC. Translating gives CSVEPRGNYGYTF. This sequence joins TRBV29-1 and TRBJ1-2; TRBD1 matches at 7 bases. Trimming at V came to 2 bases and at J to 5 bases, leaving 5 bases not matched to a gene. Germline-derived CDR1 and CDR2 are SQVTM and ANQGSEA. The CDR3 has 13 residues.

The V call is TRBV9, the J call TRBJ2-7; D is possibly TRBD1 (6 bases). The CDR3 totals 14 residues. Germline CDR1 reads SGDLS; CDR2 reads YYNGEE. Trimming stripped 0 bases from V and 5 bases from J, with 12 bases between. The CDR3 DNA is TGTGCCAGCAGCGTAGGACAGGTCTGGAACGAGCAGTACTTC. Encoded protein: CASSVGQVWNEQYF.

The V and J genes are TRBV5-1 and TRBJ1-2, with 7 bases matching TRBD1. This CDR3 has 13 residues. Germline loops: CDR1 SGHRS, CDR2 YFSETQ. The V gene end was trimmed by 4 bases and the J gene end by 2 bases; junction bases not matched to a gene: 2. Here the CDR3 DNA reads TGCGCCAGCAGCGCGGGACAGAACTATGGCTACACCTTC. Translation: CASSAGQNYGYTF.

This clonotype occurred many times. J is TRBJ2-2 and V is TRBV6-4; 9 positions agree with TRBD2. With V trimmed by 0 bases and J by 7 bases, 3 bases remained unmatched. The CDR3 loop spans 15 amino acids. The V gene's germline CDR1 is MRHNA and CDR2 SNTAGT. DNA of the CDR3: TGTGCCAGCAGTGACTCGGGACTAGCAAACGGGGAGCTGTTTTTT. Translation gives CASSDSGLANGELFF.

Ten or more counts support this clonotype. The chain couples TRBV20-1 to TRBJ2-1; D may be TRBD1 or TRBD2 (6 bases each). V lost 3 bases, J lost 13 bases, and 22 bases lay in between. Germline V CDR1 and CDR2: DFQATT, SNEGSKA (reference sequence). The CDR3 has 14 amino acids. Written as DNA, the CDR3 is TGCAGTGCTAGGCAAGAGACAGGCAGGACTACTCAGTTCTTC. Translated: CSARQETGRTTQFF.

About this clonotype: The CDR3 ends on some other residue instead of the conserved phenylalanine or tryptophan, so this is likely a read error. The chain recombines TRBV25-1 with TRBJ2-7, with a possible D match to TRBD2 (5 bases). V was cut by 4 bases and J by 9 bases, with 13 bases left in between. This CDR3 comprises 12 residues. Germline V gives CDR1 MGHDK, CDR2 SYGVNS. CDR3 bases: TGTGCCAGCAGTGTAGTAGAGGGCGGGCAGTACCTC. Translated, it gives CASSVVEGGQYL.

V and J are TRBV20-1 and TRBJ2-7; the D gene is possibly TRBD2 (6 bases). Per germline, CDR1 DFQATT and CDR2 SNEGSKA (reference sequence). V gave up 6 bases and J gave up 2 bases, with 14 bases separating them. CDR3 length: 13 residues. CDR3 loop: CSAPASATYEQYF. CDR3 sequence (DNA): TGCAGTGCCCCGGCTAGCGCTACCTACGAGCAGTACTTC.

The chain uses TRBV7-2 and TRBJ2-2; 8 nucleotides match TRBD2. J was trimmed by 0 bases and V by 5 bases; bases with no gene match: 5. This CDR3 is built from 16 residues. Per the germline V gene, CDR1 is SGHTA and CDR2 is FQGNSA. The CDR3 DNA sequence: TGTGCCAGCAGCCTACCGACTAGCGCGAACACCGGGGAGCTGTTTTTT. Residues: CASSLPTSANTGELFF.

This clonotype occurred many times. J is TRBJ2-5 and V is TRBV7-9; D possibly matches TRBD1 or TRBD2 (5 bases each). Per germline, CDR1 SEHNR and CDR2 FQNEAQ (reference sequence). This CDR3 has 17 amino acids. Trimming stripped 7 bases from V and 1 base from J, with 22 bases between. Written as DNA, the CDR3 is TGTGCCAGCATGACACCCGTTTGGGGGTCCCCCCAAGAGACCCAGTACTTC. Protein: CASMTPVWGSPQETQYF.

In this sample, this clonotype turned up many times. This sequence joins TRBV6-5 and TRBJ2-5; D is uncertain. This CDR3 has 14 amino acids. Looked up from germline, CDR1 is MNHEY and CDR2 is SVGAGI. V lost 0 bases and J lost 4, with 9 bases in between. CDR3: CASSYSWMAETQYF. The DNA of the CDR3 is TGTGCCAGCAGTTACTCGTGGATGGCAGAGACCCAGTACTTC.